Here is one T cell receptor (beta chain) with its context. Its antigen remains unidentified. Some clones are missing from TCRdb's copy, which holds only in-frame ones; the method was immunoSEQ multiplex PCR. The data show 30,000 to 40,000 clones, with nearly 95% seen just once and about 0.68% held by the top ten. These data belong to a study of circulating and synovial CD4+ cells in juvenile arthritis. The study, taken as a whole, reports: Measured synovium overlap likely understates the true shared repertoire.

Donors were patients with active juvenile idiopathic arthritis. V was clipped by 3 bases and J by 4 bases; unmatched bases: 6. Germline V CDR1 and CDR2: SGHAT, FQDESV (reference sequence). The CDR3 extends over 15 amino acids. This TCR was sampled from a human donor with juvenile idiopathic arthritis. The gene calls are TRBV11-1 and TRBJ2-5; TRBD2 matches at 9 bases. The sample taken for sequencing was CD4+ T cells from blood. DNA of the CDR3: TGTGCCAGCAGCTTGGGTCTAGCGGGACCAGAGACCCAGTACTTC. Its translation: CASSLGLAGPETQYF.